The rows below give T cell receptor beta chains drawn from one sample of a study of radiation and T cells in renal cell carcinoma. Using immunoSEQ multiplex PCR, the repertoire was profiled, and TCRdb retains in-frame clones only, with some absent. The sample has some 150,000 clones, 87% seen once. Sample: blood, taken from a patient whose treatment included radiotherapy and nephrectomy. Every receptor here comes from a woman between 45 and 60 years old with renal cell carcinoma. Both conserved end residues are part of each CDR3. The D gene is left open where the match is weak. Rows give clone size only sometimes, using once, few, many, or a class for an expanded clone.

cdr3_aa: CASSRAQRGGATDTQYF; cdr3_nt: TGTGCCAGCAGCCGCGCCCAGCGGGGGGGAGCCACAGATACGCAGTATTTT; cdr3_length: 17; j_call: TRBJ2-3; v_call: TRBV4-2; clone_size: -; d_call: TRBD2
cdr3_aa: CASETLGTNYGYTF; cdr3_nt: TGTGCCAGCGAAACGCTAGGGACTAACTATGGCTACACCTTC; cdr3_length: 14; j_call: TRBJ1-2; v_call: TRBV19; clone_size: -; d_call: -
cdr3_aa: CASSQDGADPQVYGYTF; cdr3_nt: TGCGCCAGCAGCCAAGATGGGGCAGACCCTCAAGTCTATGGCTACACCTTC; cdr3_length: 17; j_call: TRBJ1-2; v_call: TRBV4-1; clone_size: -; d_call: -
cdr3_aa: CASSLARTVNEKLFF; cdr3_nt: TGTGCCAGCAGCTTAGCCCGGACAGTCAATGAAAAACTGTTTTTT; cdr3_length: 15; j_call: TRBJ1-4; v_call: TRBV11-2; clone_size: -; d_call: -
cdr3_aa: CASSPGVTGELFF; cdr3_nt: TGTGCCAGCAGCCCGGGCGTCACCGGGGAGCTGTTTTTT; cdr3_length: 13; j_call: TRBJ2-2; v_call: TRBV7-6; clone_size: -; d_call: -
cdr3_aa: CASSEGQGWDGYTF; cdr3_nt: TGTGCCAGCAGTGAAGGACAGGGCTGGGATGGCTACACCTTC; cdr3_length: 14; j_call: TRBJ1-2; v_call: TRBV2; clone_size: -; d_call: TRBD1
cdr3_aa: CASSYRPGSGGSELFF; cdr3_nt: TGTGCCAGCAGTTACCGCCCGGGGAGTGGAGGGAGTGAACTGTTTTTT; cdr3_length: 16; j_call: TRBJ1-4; v_call: TRBV6-5; clone_size: -; d_call: -
cdr3_aa: CASSQGTAGLPIWGYTF; cdr3_nt: TGCGCCAGCAGCCAAGGGACTGCCGGTCTACCTATCTGGGGCTACACCTTC; cdr3_length: 17; j_call: TRBJ1-2; v_call: TRBV4-1; clone_size: -; d_call: -
cdr3_aa: CASSPSNSGNTIYF; cdr3_nt: TGTGCCAGCTCACCATCCAATTCTGGAAACACCATATATTTT; cdr3_length: 14; j_call: TRBJ1-3; v_call: TRBV18; clone_size: -; d_call: -
cdr3_aa: CASSGRLAGSYNEQFF; cdr3_nt: TGTGCCAGCAGTGGGAGACTAGCGGGGAGCTACAATGAGCAGTTCTTC; cdr3_length: 16; j_call: TRBJ2-1; v_call: TRBV6-1; clone_size: -; d_call: TRBD2
cdr3_aa: CASSQGTGLYNEQFF; cdr3_nt: TGCGCCAGCAGCCAAGGGACAGGCCTCTACAATGAGCAGTTCTTC; cdr3_length: 15; j_call: TRBJ2-1; v_call: TRBV5-1; clone_size: -; d_call: TRBD1
cdr3_aa: CASSERTAGGYGYTF; cdr3_nt: TGCGCCAGCAGCGAACGGACGGCAGGGGGGTATGGCTACACCTTC; cdr3_length: 15; j_call: TRBJ1-2; v_call: TRBV5-1; clone_size: -; d_call: TRBD1
cdr3_aa: CASSPLGGSYNEQFF; cdr3_nt: TGTGCCAGCTCACCCCTCGGTGGGTCCTACAATGAGCAGTTCTTC; cdr3_length: 15; j_call: TRBJ2-1; v_call: TRBV18; clone_size: -; d_call: -
cdr3_aa: CASSLRWGEGYNSPLHF; cdr3_nt: TGTGCCAGCAGCTTGAGATGGGGCGAGGGATATAATTCACCCCTCCACTTT; cdr3_length: 17; j_call: TRBJ1-6; v_call: TRBV5-8; clone_size: once; d_call: -
cdr3_aa: CASSIDRGEQYF; cdr3_nt: TGCGCCAGCAGCATCGACAGGGGGGAGCAGTACTTC; cdr3_length: 12; j_call: TRBJ2-7; v_call: TRBV5-1; clone_size: once; d_call: TRBD1